The present TCR beta chain was sequenced within a study of blood T cell repertoires in COVID-19. Study as a whole: Donors in the United States, Italy and Spain gave samples during acute or convalescent COVID-19. The analysed material was cDNA or gDNA that came from T cells, B-cell-depleted T cells, or PBMCs.

In the authors' workflow: Reference gene primers were amplified, and this amplification served to estimate nucleated cell counts. Clones were sequenced by immunoSEQ multiplex PCR, and TCRdb holds only the in-frame ones, with some missing. V, J and clone size derive from that table, while D and trimming were established from the DNA sequence. This table holds 110,000 or so clones, around 83% found once. This CDR3 is 13 amino acids long. From germline, CDR1 is SQVTM and CDR2 ANQGSEA. The sample was peripheral blood. The clonotype originates from a man aged 35 to 55 with acute or convalescent COVID-19. The V gene is TRBV29-1, the J gene TRBJ2-7, with 9 bases that match TRBD2. DNA for the CDR3: TGCAACAAATCGGAGCGGGGGGCCTACGAGCAGTACTTC. Translated, it gives CNKSERGAYEQYF.